This TCR beta chain emerged from a study of cytomegalovirus exposure and HLA in healthy donors. Per the germline V gene, CDR1 is GTSNPN and CDR2 is SVGIG (reference sequence). Trimming shortened V by 1 base and J by 7 bases, and 7 bases separated the two germline ends. The CDR3 has 11 residues. PCR employed 60 Vbeta and 13 Jbeta primers. Data came from immunoSEQ multiplex PCR; TCRdb stores just in-frame clones and leaves some out. The profile shows about 130,000 clones, over 60% of them singletons. Sequences were obtained from PBMCs. The V gene is TRBV30, the J gene TRBJ1-1; possibly TRBD1 for D (5 bases). The TCR was taken from a human donor in good health. CDR3 amino acids: CAWSGDSEAFF. For the CDR3, the DNA is TGTGCCTGGAGTGGAGACAGTGAAGCTTTCTTT.